Shown below are 26 T cell receptor beta chains from a single sample sequenced in a study of blood T cell repertoires in COVID-19. This table comes from immunoSEQ multiplex PCR, and its TCRdb copy is limited to in-frame clones, with some not included. The sample contains 150,000 or so clones, 70% to 85% of which appear only once. The sample taken for sequencing was peripheral blood. Receptor source: a woman between 40 and 55 years old with COVID-19, enrolled during active disease.

This clone was observed once. V and J are TRBV5-6 and TRBJ1-2, with 10 bases that match TRBD1. With V trimmed by 3 bases and J by 4 bases, 9 bases remained unmatched. This CDR3 region has 16 residues. The germline V gene has CDR1 SGHDT and CDR2 YYEEEE. CDR3 in DNA: TGTGCCAGCAGCTCCCCCGGGGACAGGGGATTCTATGGCTACACCTTC. Amino acids: CASSSPGDRGFYGYTF.

This clone appeared a single time. The chain joins TRBV9 to TRBJ1-2; 8 positions match TRBD1. The CDR3 spans 15 residues. CDR1 and CDR2 (germline): SGDLS, YYNGEE. V was clipped by 4 bases and J by 3 bases; unmatched bases: 8. CDR3 nucleotide sequence: TGTGCCAGCAGCCCCCGGACAGGGAGCGACTATGGCTACACCTTC. This encodes CASSPRTGSDYGYTF. Looking up the rest from reference TRBV9 and TRBJ1-2 gives the full variable domain: DSGVTQTPKHLITATGQRVTLRCSPRSGDLSVYWYQQSLDQGLQFLIQYYNGEERAKGNILERFSAQQFPDLHSELNLSSLELGDSALYFCASSPRTGSDYGYTFGSGTRLTVV.

The chain carries TRBV11-2 and TRBJ1-4; tentative D call: TRBD1 (6 bases). The V end was cut by 5 bases, the J end by 13 bases, with 20 bases between. Germline assignment: CDR1 SGHAT and CDR2 FQNNGV. The CDR3 length is 14 residues. CDR3 sequence (DNA): TGTGCCAGCAGCCGTACTTCGACAGGCGGGTTACTGTTTTTT. Translation: CASSRTSTGGLLFF.

The chain recombines TRBV9 with TRBJ2-7; 16 bases are a match to TRBD2. CDR1 and CDR2 (germline): SGDLS, YYNGEE. V gave up 3 bases and J gave up 5 bases; unmatched junction bases: 11. There are 18 residues in the CDR3. The chain's CDR3 is CASSATPGLAGGLHEQYF. The CDR3 DNA follows: TGTGCCAGCAGCGCAACGCCGGGACTAGCGGGAGGGTTACACGAGCAGTACTTC.

The V call is TRBV19, the J call TRBJ2-3; D ambiguous. The CDR3 consists of 13 residues. CDR1 LNHDA and CDR2 SQIVND come from the germline V gene (reference sequence). The V gene lost 5 bases and the J gene lost 2 bases, with 8 bases spanning the gap. The CDR3 coding sequence is TGTGCCAGTAGTGTACAGCACACAGATACGCAGTATTTT. Amino acids: CASSVQHTDTQYF.

This clone was seen only once. This chain joins TRBV6-5 and TRBJ2-2; D might be TRBD2 (6 bases). Germline V lookup: CDR1 MNHEY, CDR2 SVGAGI. V was shortened by 5 bases and J by 0 bases, with 10 bases between the two germline ends. The CDR3 has 15 amino acids. DNA of the CDR3: TGTGCCAGCAGTCGGCGGGGATCGAACACCGGGGAGCTGTTTTTT. Protein product: CASSRRGSNTGELFF.

This chain joins TRBV16 and TRBJ1-5; a possible D gene is TRBD1 (5 bases). Trimming left V 4 bases short and J 5 bases short, with 15 bases between. The germline V gene has CDR1 KGHSY and CDR2 FQNENV. The CDR3 totals 15 residues. Here the CDR3 reads CASSPRGQGYQPQHF. The CDR3 region has the DNA TGTGCCAGCAGCCCTAGAGGACAAGGCTATCAGCCCCAGCATTTT.

This chain joins TRBV7-3 and TRBJ1-1; D unresolved. This CDR3 spans 14 amino acids. Trimming stripped 1 base from V and 6 bases from J, with 12 bases between. Germline V gene lookup returns CDR1 SGHTA and CDR2 FQGTGA. The CDR3 loop is CASSLIGSGAEAFF. The CDR3 nucleotides are TGTGCCAGCAGCTTAATAGGCTCGGGAGCTGAAGCTTTCTTT.

The chain carries TRBV27 and TRBJ1-2; D not certain. V was clipped by 3 bases and J by 4 bases, with 9 bases between them. The CDR3 is made up of 13 amino acids. Per the germline V gene, CDR1 is MNHEY and CDR2 is SMNVEV (reference sequence). CDR3 sequence reads: CASSFSGSYGYTF. In DNA form, the CDR3 reads TGTGCCAGCAGTTTTTCAGGTTCCTATGGCTACACCTTC.

This chain links TRBV2 with TRBJ2-2, with D perhaps TRBD2 (5 bases). This CDR3 is 14 amino acids long. Trimming shortened V by 10 bases and J by 0 bases, and 12 bases separated the two germline ends. Germline V lookup: CDR1 SNHLY, CDR2 FYNNEI. The CDR3 region is CATQRSPNTGELFF. The CDR3 nucleotides are TGTGCCACGCAGCGGAGCCCGAACACCGGGGAGCTGTTTTTT.

The chain carries TRBV5-1 and TRBJ2-2, with 9 bases lining up with TRBD1. The CDR3 length is 15 residues. The V segment lost 4 bases and the J segment 7 bases; nucleotides outside the gene matches: 8. Germline loops: CDR1 SGHRS, CDR2 YFSETQ. The DNA of the CDR3 is TGCGCCAGCAGCCCCACGGGACAGGGCTTCGGGGAGCTGTTTTTT. Translated, it gives CASSPTGQGFGELFF.

The chain recombines TRBV7-3 with TRBJ2-3; weak D call: TRBD1 (5 bases). The length of the CDR3 is 13 residues. Trimming took 5 bases from V and 5 from J, leaving 11 bases between them. Germline CDR1 and CDR2: SGHTA and FQGTGA. The CDR3: CASSPSRGDTQYF. The CDR3 DNA is TGTGCCAGCAGCCCTTCTAGGGGAGATACGCAGTATTTT. Supplemented by reference TRBV7-3 and TRBJ2-3, the full variable domain reads GAGVSQTPSNKVTEKGKYVELRCDPISGHTALYWYRQSLGQGPEFLIYFQGTGAADDSGLPNDRFFAVRPEGSVSTLKIQRTERGDSAVYLCASSPSRGDTQYFGPGTRLTVL.

This chain links TRBV6-5 with TRBJ2-5, with 9 positions matching TRBD2. The J segment lost 5 bases and the V segment lost 2 bases, leaving 3 bases of the junction unmatched. This CDR3 comprises 14 residues. CDR1 and CDR2 from the germline V gene are MNHEY and SVGAGI. The CDR3 nucleotides read TGTGCCAGCAGTTACAGCGGGGGGCTTGAGACCCAGTACTTC. Translating gives CASSYSGGLETQYF.

The genes are TRBV6-5 and TRBJ1-1, with D possibly matching TRBD1 (6 bases). This CDR3 has 13 amino acids. Trimming cost V 5 bases and J 11 bases, with 18 bases left between them. Germline V CDR1 and CDR2: MNHEY, SVGAGI. This CDR3 reads CASSIKGGRGAFF. CDR3 in DNA: TGTGCCAGCAGTATTAAGGGGGGGCGCGGGGCTTTCTTT.

The gene calls are TRBV5-1 and TRBJ2-1; D gene uncertain. There are 14 residues in the CDR3. The V gene lost 6 bases and the J gene lost 8 bases, with 18 bases spanning the gap. Germline CDR1 is SGHRS and CDR2 is YFSETQ. The CDR3 protein is CASKVRWSWDEQFF. The CDR3 DNA is TGCGCCAGCAAAGTCAGGTGGTCCTGGGATGAGCAGTTCTTC.

The chain couples TRBV28 to TRBJ2-7; 7 nucleotides line up with TRBD2. The J segment lost 1 base and the V segment lost 7 bases, leaving 4 bases of the junction unmatched. The germline V gene has CDR1 MDHEN and CDR2 SYDVKM. The CDR3 covers 13 residues. This CDR3 is CASTLGGSYEQYF. In DNA form, the CDR3 reads TGTGCCAGCACTTTGGGGGGGTCCTACGAGCAGTACTTC.

This rearrangement joins TRBV30 to TRBJ1-2, with D uncertain. CDR1 is GTSNPN, CDR2 SVGIG, per germline (reference sequence). The CDR3 length is 13 residues. Trimming took 0 bases from V and 7 from J, leaving 12 bases between them. The CDR3 here is CAWSVEVSSGYTF. In DNA form, the CDR3 reads TGTGCCTGGAGTGTGGAGGTGTCTTCTGGCTACACCTTC.

The chain combines TRBV7-3 with TRBJ1-2; D is perhaps TRBD1 (5 bases). Germline V gene data show CDR1 as SGHTA and CDR2 as FQGTGA. Trimming shortened V by 5 bases and J by 3 bases, and 13 bases separated the two germline ends. This CDR3 contains 14 residues. In DNA, the CDR3 is TGTGCCAGCAGCCCGGGGGAGGGCGACTATGGCTACACCTTC. Protein sequence: CASSPGEGDYGYTF.

The chain has TRBV7-9 and TRBJ2-5; D might be TRBD1 (5 bases). The CDR3 spans 13 residues. V was trimmed by 10 bases and J by 7 bases, leaving 19 bases between them. From germline, CDR1 is SEHNR and CDR2 FQNEAQ (reference sequence). The DNA for the CDR3 is TGTGCCATCGACCCGGCAGGGAAGGCGACCCAGTACTTC. It encodes CAIDPAGKATQYF. The entire variable domain, with the rest obtained from reference TRBV7-9 and TRBJ2-5, is as follows: DTGVSQNPRHKITKRGQNVTFRCDPISEHNRLYWYRQTLGQGPEFLTYFQNEAQLEKSRLLSDRFSAERPKGSFSTLEIQRTEQGDSAMYLCAIDPAGKATQYFGPGTRLLVL.

The chain recombines TRBV7-9 with TRBJ2-7; 9 nucleotides match TRBD1. The V gene's germline CDR1 is SEHNR and CDR2 FQNEAQ (reference sequence). The V segment lost 1 base and the J segment 2 bases; nucleotides outside the gene matches: 9. CDR3 length: 17 residues. CDR3 coding DNA: TGTGCCAGCAGCTTAGAGGGTGGGGACAGGGAAACCTACGAGCAGTACTTC. The encoded protein is CASSLEGGDRETYEQYF.

Written as DNA, the CDR3 is TGTGCCAGCAGTTCCTTAGCGGGAGGGATAACACAAGAGACCCAGTACTTC. Its translation: CASSSLAGGITQETQYF. V gene TRBV27 combines with J gene TRBJ2-5; 11 nucleotides match TRBD2. The CDR3 spans 17 residues. The germline V gene encodes CDR1 MNHEY and CDR2 SMNVEV (reference sequence). Germline trimming cut 4 bases from V and 2 bases from J; bases unmatched to any gene: 9.

The V call is TRBV18, the J call TRBJ2-2; 12 bases fit TRBD1. The length of the CDR3 is 15 residues. From germline, CDR1 is KGHSH and CDR2 LQKENI. Germline trimming cut 6 bases from V and 6 bases from J; bases unmatched to any gene: 5. The DNA for the CDR3 is TGTGCCAGCTCGGGACAGGGGGCAAAGGCCGGGGAGCTGTTTTTT. Translation gives CASSGQGAKAGELFF.

This clone was picked up a small number of times. CDR3 amino acids: CASRIQGGQPQHF. CDR3 DNA: TGTGCCAGTAGAATCCAGGGGGGTCAGCCCCAGCATTTT. The chain carries TRBV19 and TRBJ1-5; 7 positions agree with TRBD1. Germline values: CDR1 LNHDA, CDR2 SQIVND (reference sequence). This CDR3 has 13 amino acids. The V and J ends lost 6 bases and 6 bases, in that order; junction bases with no gene match: 5.

The gene calls are TRBV29-1 and TRBJ1-3; D might be TRBD1 (5 bases). Germline CDR1 and CDR2: SQVTM and ANQGSEA. V gave up 2 bases and J gave up 0 bases, with 11 bases separating them. This CDR3 has 15 residues. CDR3 amino acids: CSVETSGYSGNTIYF. CDR3 sequence (DNA): TGCAGCGTTGAAACCTCAGGGTACTCTGGAAACACCATATATTTT.

In regard to this clone: Germline is not matched at one junction end, which may reflect a read error. The CDR3 DNA is TGTGCCACTAGACTAGCGGGAGGGCATACGACGAGTTTT. It is translated as CATRLAGGHTTSF. The J gene is TRBJ2-3, the V gene TRBV27; 14 bases map to TRBD2. The CDR3 spans 13 residues. Germline CDR1 MNHEY, CDR2 SMNVEV (reference sequence).

The CDR3 DNA sequence: TGTGCCAGCAGCCGGGCGTTTCAAGAGACCCAGTACTTC. It specifies CASSRAFQETQYF. V and J are TRBV3-1 (or the pseudogene TRBV3-2) and TRBJ2-5; D is unresolved. Trimming took off 4 bases at V and 2 bases at J, with 8 bases between the two ends. CDR1 and CDR2 (germline): LGHDT, YNNKEL (reference sequence). The CDR3 runs to 13 residues.